Sequencing of this TCR beta chain was carried out in a study of blood T cell repertoires in COVID-19 (dated by TCRdb to the early 2020s). Background for the entire study: Collaborator samples came from the United States, Italy and Spain and covered acute and convalescent phases of COVID-19. The prospective study material was composed of cDNA or gDNA derived from T cells, B-cell-depleted T cells, or PBMCs. The dataset comprised deeply sampled blood TCRbeta repertoires from subjects exposed to, actively infected with, or recovered from COVID-19. The repertoires were made available in a free public database intended to serve as a resource for research on the immune response to SARS-CoV-2. Samples were obtained from the ongoing ImmuneRACE study (first 160 participants) and from 1,254 subjects provided by 6 global collaborators. A de-identified subject ID, COVID-19 status, age in years and sex were almost always included in the sample metadata. HLA class I and class II types, where available, came from metadata supplied by the sample provider rather than from assay-based typing.

TCRbeta CDR3 regions were amplified from genomic DNA using the immunoSEQ Assay, a bias-controlled multiplex PCR. The authors processed their data as follows. Within the assay, amplification of reference gene primers was used to estimate how many nucleated cells each sample contained. Sequence reads were collapsed and filtered to measure the absolute abundance of every unique TCRbeta CDR3 rearrangement. For each sample, productive Simpson clonality was calculated as the square root of Simpson's diversity index over productive rearrangements. Not all clones reach the TCRdb copy of this immuneACCESS table, which keeps in-frame sequences only. Checked studies attribute under half of the gap to unresolved V genes and leave the rest unexplained. The V and J calls and clone size come from that table; D and trimming were worked out from the DNA. The sample data list approximately 210,000 clones, and 70% to 90% of these were observed just once. The ten largest clones capture more than 4.5% of the sample.

From V the trimming removes 0 bases and from J it removes 4 bases, while the gene matches leave 8 bases of the junction unaccounted for. The cysteine opens and the phenylalanine closes a CDR3 of 17 amino acids. Just CDR3 DNA is preserved here, 51 bases in frame from base 1. CDR1 KGHSH and CDR2 LQKENI are derived from the germline V gene. What the study reported, not specific to this receptor: How much clinical and demographic metadata was included differed by source and by participant, and the metadata was provided uncurated.

Each collaborating institution followed its own protocols to collect whole blood in K2EDTA tubes. For TCRbeta analysis, collaborators shipped samples as frozen whole blood, isolated PBMCs, or DNA extracted from either of those sample types. This clone was picked up one time. Its target antigen remains unknown. The record has no base qualities; no much larger clone is one base away. Specimen: peripheral blood. This chain joins TRBV18 to TRBJ2-3; 9 central bases correspond to TRBD1. The clonotype originates from a woman between 35 and 50 years old with acute or convalescent COVID-19. The bases are TGTGCCAGCTCACCACCGTTGGCACAGGGGGCACCAGATACGCAGTATTTT. Protein translation: CASSPPLAQGAPDTQYF.